What follows are 19 T cell receptor beta chains derived from one specimen sequenced in a study of beta chain features in type 1 diabetes. The whole isolated RNA underwent reverse transcription, so sequencing captured expressed TCRB transcripts. Some clones are missing from TCRdb's copy, which holds only in-frame ones; the method was immunoSEQ multiplex PCR. The table includes around 430,000 clones, 30% detected once. The sequencing sample was made of naive CD4+ T cells from blood. Source of these receptors: a man aged 18 to 29 in good health.

This clone was recorded a few times. The chain links TRBV30 to TRBJ1-1; no clear D gene. Deletions cut 2 bases from V and 2 bases from J, with 9 bases between. Germline CDR1 reads GTSNPN; CDR2 reads SVGIG (reference sequence). There are 13 residues in the CDR3. The CDR3 coding sequence is TGTGCCTGGAGTACACGGAGCAACACTGAAGCTTTCTTT. Protein: CAWSTRSNTEAFF.

The genes are TRBV5-4 and TRBJ2-7; D is perhaps TRBD1 (5 bases). The CDR3 has 16 residues. CDR1 is SGHNT, CDR2 YYREEE, per germline (reference sequence). Deletions cut 0 bases from V and 1 base from J, with 14 bases between. The CDR3 bases are TGTGCCAGCAGCTTGGGGACGGGCAGGACATCCTACGAGCAGTACTTC. Protein: CASSLGTGRTSYEQYF.

The chain recombines TRBV7-9 with TRBJ2-1; D remains ambiguous. The germline gives CDR1 SEHNR, CDR2 FQNEAQ (reference sequence). V dropped 5 bases and J dropped 9 bases, with 8 bases sitting between them. The CDR3 has 11 residues. For the CDR3, the DNA is TGTGCCAGCAGCCTTTCATCTGAGCAGTTCTTC. This gives the protein CASSLSSEQFF.

This clone has just one count. This chain links TRBV2 with TRBJ2-3; possibly TRBD1 or TRBD2 for D (5 bases each). The CDR3 contains 11 residues. V was trimmed by 6 bases and J by 11 bases, leaving 12 bases between them. Germline CDR1 reads SNHLY; CDR2 reads FYNNEI. The CDR3 sequence is CASSGDQKQYF. For the CDR3, the DNA is TGTGCCAGCAGCGGGGACCAGAAGCAGTATTTT.

The sample holds a few counts of this clone. The CDR3 is CSVGKGFYEQYF. The CDR3 coding sequence is TGCAGCGTTGGAAAGGGATTCTACGAGCAGTACTTC. This rearrangement joins TRBV29-1 to TRBJ2-7, with D hard to call. Germline assignment: CDR1 SQVTM and CDR2 ANQGSEA. This CDR3 has 12 amino acids. The V and J ends lost 4 bases and 3 bases respectively, with 10 bases between them.

The rearrangement uses TRBV30 and TRBJ1-5; 7 bases agree with TRBD1. Trimming took 2 bases from V and 6 from J; bases not matched to a gene: 4. Germline V gives CDR1 GTSNPN, CDR2 SVGIG (reference sequence). The CDR3 is 13 amino acids. CDR3 region: CAWSPDRFQPQHF. For the CDR3, the DNA is TGTGCCTGGAGTCCGGACAGGTTTCAGCCCCAGCATTTT.

This clone was seen more than once but under ten times. The chain has TRBV30 and TRBJ1-1; D is unclear. V was pared by 0 bases and J by 11 bases, with 10 bases between. CDR1 is GTSNPN, CDR2 SVGIG, per germline (reference sequence). The length of the CDR3 is 11 residues. In DNA, the CDR3 is TGTGCCTGGAGTGTTAGGCGGGCGGCTTTCTTT. It specifies CAWSVRRAAFF. Variable domain in full (rest from reference TRBV30 and TRBJ1-1): SQTIHQWPATLVQPVGSPLSLECTVEGTSNPNLYWYRQAAGRGLQLLFYSVGIGQISSEVPQNLSASRPQDRQFILSSKKLLLSDSGFYLCAWSVRRAAFFGQGTRLTVV.

In its sample, this clone was seen a few times. The V call is TRBV7-9, the J call TRBJ2-2; D is possibly TRBD2 (5 bases). Germline CDR1 is SEHNR and CDR2 is FQNEAQ (reference sequence). The CDR3 sequence is 15 residues long. Trimming pared 11 bases from V and 3 bases from J, leaving 19 bases between. In DNA, the CDR3 is TGTGCCGCCCCTCGGCCGGGGAGTGACACCGGGGAGCTGTTTTTT. Protein: CAAPRPGSDTGELFF.

V usage is TRBV2 and J usage is TRBJ2-3; D may be TRBD2 (5 bases). Trimming left V 8 bases short and J 9 bases short, with 12 bases between. CDR3 size: 11 residues. Per the germline V gene, CDR1 is SNHLY and CDR2 is FYNNEI. CDR3 DNA: TGTGCCAGCCGCCCTTGGGAGACGCAGTATTTT. Amino acid sequence: CASRPWETQYF. Full variable domain (missing parts from reference TRBV2 and TRBJ2-3): EPEVTQTPSHQVTQMGQEVILRCVPISNHLYFYWYRQILGQKVEFLVSFYNNEISEKSEIFDDQFSVERPDGSNFTLKIRSTKLEDSAMYFCASRPWETQYFGPGTRLTVL.

This clone was seen a few times. The V gene is TRBV7-9, the J gene TRBJ2-7; maybe TRBD2 (6 bases). The CDR3 spans 16 residues. V was trimmed by 3 bases and J by 1 base, leaving 16 bases between them. From germline, CDR1 is SEHNR and CDR2 FQNEAQ (reference sequence). CDR3 bases: TGTGCCAGCAGCTTTCCCCCTTTGGGGGGATCCTACGAGCAGTACTTC. Protein: CASSFPPLGGSYEQYF.

The chain recombines TRBV2 with TRBJ2-1; possible D gene TRBD1, 7 bases. The CDR3 has 12 amino acids. V lost 9 bases and J lost 9, with 15 bases in between. Germline V lookup: CDR1 SNHLY, CDR2 FYNNEI. The CDR3 sequence is CASDTQGGEQFF. In DNA form, the CDR3 reads TGTGCCAGTGACACTCAGGGGGGTGAGCAGTTCTTC.

V and J are TRBV11-2 and TRBJ2-2; the D gene is possibly TRBD1 (6 bases). Germline V lookup: CDR1 SGHAT, CDR2 FQNNGV. Trimming left V 5 bases short and J 6 bases short, with 10 bases between. CDR3 length: 13 amino acids. CDR3 nucleotides: TGTGCCAGCAGCCTCCAGGGGCCCGGGGAGCTGTTTTTT. Translation: CASSLQGPGELFF.

J is TRBJ2-5 and V is TRBV6-6; 9 nucleotides agree with TRBD2. Germline V CDR1 and CDR2: MNHNY, SVGAGI (reference sequence). The CDR3 length is 16 residues. With 5 bases clipped from V and 5 bases from J, the junction kept 12 bases outside the gene matches. This chain's CDR3 is CASSTLSGRSWETQYF. The CDR3 DNA follows: TGTGCCAGCAGTACTCTGAGCGGGAGGTCATGGGAGACCCAGTACTTC.

This sequence joins TRBV27 and TRBJ2-2, with 7 positions matching TRBD2. Per the germline V gene, CDR1 is MNHEY and CDR2 is SMNVEV (reference sequence). The V segment lost 4 bases and the J segment 2 bases; nucleotides outside the gene matches: 4. The CDR3 length is 15 residues. Here the CDR3 reads CASSSRAGNTGELFF. As DNA, the CDR3 is TGTGCCAGCAGTTCCCGAGCGGGAAACACCGGGGAGCTGTTTTTT.

In its sample, this clone was seen a few times. J is TRBJ2-3 and V is TRBV27; D is unresolved. Germline CDR1 and CDR2: MNHEY and SMNVEV (reference sequence). CDR3 length: 12 amino acids. Trimming took off 5 bases at V and 4 bases at J, with 7 bases between the two ends. CDR3 nucleotides: TGTGCCAGCAGTGCTTGGGCAGATACGCAGTATTTT. Protein sequence: CASSAWADTQYF.

This clone was observed a few times. The CDR3 here is CASSLRGLDTQYF. CDR3 in DNA: TGCGCCAGCAGCTTGCGAGGGTTGGATACGCAGTATTTT. The chain uses TRBV5-1 and TRBJ2-3; a weak D match, TRBD2 (5 bases). Germline V gene sequence: CDR1 SGHRS, CDR2 YFSETQ. The CDR3 spans 13 residues. Trimming took 1 base from V and 6 from J, leaving 9 bases between them.

The chain is built from TRBV7-9 and TRBJ2-7; D remains unclear. This CDR3 is built from 14 residues. The V end lost 0 bases, the J end lost 3 bases, and 9 bases lay between the germline ends. CDR1 is SEHNR, CDR2 FQNEAQ, per germline (reference sequence). The CDR3 reads CASSLASYSYEQYF. The CDR3 nucleotides read TGTGCCAGCAGCTTAGCGTCCTACAGCTACGAGCAGTACTTC.

This clone was detected only a few times. The rearrangement joins TRBV29-1 to TRBJ1-1, with unresolved D. The CDR3 is 12 residues long. The germline gives CDR1 SQVTM, CDR2 ANQGSEA. The V gene lost 7 bases and the J gene lost 0 bases, with 9 bases spanning the gap. CDR3 residues: CSGRVVNTEAFF. DNA of the CDR3: TGCAGCGGCCGGGTTGTGAACACTGAAGCTTTCTTT.

The chain couples TRBV29-1 to TRBJ2-5; 11 bases agree with TRBD2. The germline V gene has CDR1 SQVTM and CDR2 ANQGSEA. CDR3 length: 14 residues. The V segment lost 6 bases and the J segment 4 bases; nucleotides outside the gene matches: 7. CDR3 nucleotide sequence: TGCAGCGTCCGTTGGACTAGCGGGCTAGAGACCCAGTACTTC. Protein: CSVRWTSGLETQYF.